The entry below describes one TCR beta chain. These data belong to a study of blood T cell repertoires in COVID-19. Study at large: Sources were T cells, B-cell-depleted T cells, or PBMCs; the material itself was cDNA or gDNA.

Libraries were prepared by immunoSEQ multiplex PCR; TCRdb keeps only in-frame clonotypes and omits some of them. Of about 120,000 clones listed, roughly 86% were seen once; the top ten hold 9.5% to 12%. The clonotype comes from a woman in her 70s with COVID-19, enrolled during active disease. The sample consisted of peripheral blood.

CDR3: CASSDNSPMNTEAFF. For the CDR3, the DNA is TGTGCCAGCAGTGATAACAGCCCCATGAACACTGAAGCTTTCTTT. V is TRBV2 and J is TRBJ1-1; the D is unclear. This CDR3 has 15 amino acids. From germline, CDR1 is SNHLY and CDR2 FYNNEI. V dropped 3 bases and J dropped 0 bases, with 11 bases sitting between them.